This T cell receptor (beta chain) was documented in a study of T-cell memory formation after mild COVID-19. Study-level information: TCR clusters largely stayed donor specific. General observations from the study: Clones that got smaller from day 15 to 85 had even CD4/CD8, while clones growing later tipped toward CD4+.

There are 14 residues in the CDR3. The V gene's germline CDR1 is LNHDA and CDR2 SQIVND (reference sequence). The J segment lost 5 bases and the V segment lost 10 bases, leaving 13 bases of the junction unmatched. The TCR alpha and TCR beta cDNA libraries, bearing sample barcodes and UMIs, were generated by 5'RACE using constant-segment primers. One entry per CDR3 protein, called by TCRdb with MiXCR from the 5' RACE reads. The sample lists 540,000 or so distinct CDR3 sequences, around 21% occurring once. About this clonotype itself: The antigen is unknown.

The specimen was PBMCs or a T cell subset sorted from them (not recorded which). This chain uses TRBV19 with TRBJ2-7, with TRBD1 identical over 8 bases. This clonotype originated in an adult woman who had mild COVID-19 (a few samples of this study predate the infection). Cell type and time point are not known. CDR3 bases: TGTGCCACCTCGGGACAGGCGGAGACTGACGAGCAGTACTTC. It specifies CATSGQAETDEQYF.